Listed below are T cell receptor beta chains from one sample, sequenced in a study of OX40 agonist ivuxolimab in advanced cancers. Assay used: immunoSEQ multiplex PCR; TCRdb lists only in-frame clones, some missing. Here the sample spans 55,000 to 90,000 clones, about 90% being singletons. This material consisted of CD4+ or CD8+ T cells sorted from blood, taken in a trial of the OX40 agonist ivuxolimab. The receptors were gathered from an adult with an advanced solid tumor such as melanoma, head and neck, liver or kidney cancer. The CDR3 runs from the conserved cysteine through the conserved F or W. D genes are given only for firm matches. Expanded clones get a size class; other rows say once, few or many, or leave the size out.

V gene	D gene	J gene	clone size	CDR3 protein	CDR3 DNA
TRBV10-2	TRBD1	TRBJ2-7	.	CASSETGGLGEQYF	TGCGCCAGCAGTGAAACAGGGGGCCTCGGCGAGCAGTACTTC
TRBV5-1	.	TRBJ2-5	.	CASSPLGRQETQYF	TGCGCCAGCAGCCCCCTCGGCAGACAAGAGACCCAGTACTTC
TRBV30	TRBD2	TRBJ2-3	.	CAWTQVGRFSTDTQYF	TGTGCCTGGACCCAGGTCGGGAGGTTTTCCACAGATACGCAGTATTTT
TRBV11-3	.	TRBJ2-3	.	CASSSGPDRTQYF	TGTGCCAGCAGCTCAGGACCCGACCGTACGCAGTATTTT
TRBV6-5	TRBD1	TRBJ2-5	.	CASSPGTGETQYF	TGTGCCAGCAGTCCCGGGACAGGGGAGACCCAGTACTTC
TRBV11-3	.	TRBJ2-1	.	CASSLPPYNEQFF	TGTGCCAGCAGCTTACCTCCCTACAATGAGCAGTTCTTC
TRBV27	.	TRBJ2-3	.	CASSLEKADTQYF	TGTGCCAGCAGTCTCGAGAAGGCAGATACGCAGTATTTT
TRBV7-3	.	TRBJ2-3	.	CASSSPEGADTQYF	TGTGCCAGCAGCTCACCGGAGGGGGCAGATACGCAGTATTTT
TRBV5-1	TRBD1	TRBJ1-1	few	CASRKTGAWAFF	TGCGCCAGCAGGAAGACAGGGGCCTGGGCTTTCTTT
TRBV18	TRBD1	TRBJ1-1	few	CASSLRGQNTEAFF	TGTGCCAGCTCACTCAGGGGGCAGAACACTGAAGCTTTCTTT
TRBV18	TRBD1	TRBJ2-5	.	CASSPRWDRSQETQYF	TGTGCCAGCTCACCAAGGTGGGACAGAAGTCAAGAGACCCAGTACTTC
TRBV4-2	.	TRBJ2-1	.	CASSQEMGFDEKFF	TGTGCCAGCAGCCAAGAGATGGGGTTTGACGAAAAGTTCTTC
TRBV7-2	.	TRBJ2-2	.	CASSLRVVRAGGTGELFF	TGTGCCAGCAGCTTAAGGGTGGTACGGGCCGGCGGCACCGGGGAGCTGTTTTTT
TRBV6-1	.	TRBJ2-7	.	CASSELSAEQYF	TGTGCCAGCAGTGAGCTTTCAGCAGAGCAGTACTTC
TRBV19	.	TRBJ2-1	.	CASSRGDTYNEQFF	TGTGCCAGTAGTAGGGGGGACACTTACAATGAGCAGTTCTTC
TRBV27	.	TRBJ2-7	.	CASSVARGAEQYF	TGTGCCAGCAGTGTCGCCAGGGGGGCCGAGCAGTACTTC
TRBV7-2	.	TRBJ2-1	.	CASSSRSQNIDNEQFF	TGTGCCAGCAGCTCCCGGTCACAGAACATAGACAATGAGCAGTTCTTC
TRBV28	TRBD2	TRBJ2-7	once	CASSPLTGGRAYEQYF	TGTGCCAGCAGTCCCCTGACGGGAGGGAGGGCCTACGAGCAGTACTTC
TRBV11-3	.	TRBJ2-2	.	CASSFSHGYTGELFF	TGTGCCAGCAGCTTTTCTCACGGGTACACCGGGGAGCTGTTTTTT
TRBV5-1	.	TRBJ1-2	.	CASSPERRDGYTF	TGCGCCAGCAGCCCGGAACGGCGGGATGGCTACACCTTC
TRBV12-5	.	TRBJ1-1	.	CASGLENTEAFF	TGTGCTAGTGGTTTGGAGAACACTGAAGCTTTCTTT
TRBV6-1	.	TRBJ2-1	.	CASSGMTSLNEQFF	TGTGCCAGCAGTGGAATGACTAGTTTGAATGAGCAGTTCTTC
TRBV28	TRBD1	TRBJ1-2	once	CASGRTGGNYGYTF	TGTGCCAGCGGGAGGACAGGGGGTAACTATGGCTACACCTTC
TRBV5-1	TRBD1	TRBJ2-2	.	CASSWDRATGELFF	TGCGCCAGCAGCTGGGACAGGGCTACCGGGGAGCTGTTTTTT
TRBV7-8	.	TRBJ1-5	.	CASSLAGGQPQHF	TGTGCCAGCAGCTTAGCAGGGGGTCAGCCCCAGCATTTT
TRBV2	.	TRBJ2-3	.	CASSGYLTPGTDTQYF	TGTGCCAGCAGTGGCTACCTGACACCGGGCACAGATACGCAGTATTTT
TRBV29-1	TRBD1	TRBJ2-7	.	CSVTLTGRHEQYF	TGCAGCGTTACCCTGACAGGGCGCCACGAGCAGTACTTC
TRBV4-3	.	TRBJ2-1	.	CASSQVGGLEQFF	TGCGCCAGCAGCCAAGTGGGTGGACTTGAGCAGTTCTTC
TRBV6-5	.	TRBJ1-2	.	CASSSHVGDGYTF	TGTGCCAGCAGTTCCCACGTCGGAGATGGCTACACCTTC
TRBV5-6	TRBD1	TRBJ1-5	.	CASSLSVTGDYNQPQHF	TGTGCCAGCAGCTTGTCCGTAACAGGGGACTACAATCAGCCCCAGCATTTT
TRBV10-1	.	TRBJ1-3	once	CASSESWSPGNTIYF	TGCGCCAGCAGTGAGTCGTGGAGTCCTGGAAACACCATATATTTT
TRBV30	.	TRBJ2-5	.	CAWSVLYGRETQYF	TGTGCCTGGAGTGTACTCTACGGGAGAGAGACCCAGTACTTC
TRBV28	.	TRBJ1-2	.	CASSLWGPNYGYTF	TGTGCCAGCAGTTTATGGGGCCCTAACTATGGCTACACCTTC
TRBV28	TRBD1	TRBJ1-4	few	CASSPYRDREEEKLFF	TGTGCCAGCAGTCCCTACCGGGACAGGGAAGAGGAAAAACTGTTTTTT
TRBV28	TRBD1	TRBJ1-2	once	CASSLGVRGDYGYTF	TGTGCCAGCAGCCTTGGGGTCAGGGGGGACTATGGCTACACCTTC
TRBV12-5	TRBD1	TRBJ1-3	.	CASGKSTGGDYSGNTIYF	TGTGCTAGTGGGAAGTCTACAGGGGGGGACTACTCTGGAAACACCATATATTTT
TRBV7-3	TRBD2	TRBJ2-3	.	CASSLGTRGDTQYF	TGTGCCAGCAGCTTGGGGACTAGGGGCGATACGCAGTATTTT
TRBV2	.	TRBJ2-4	.	CASSGDGHKNIQYF	TGTGCCAGCAGTGGGGACGGTCACAAAAACATTCAGTACTTC
TRBV28	TRBD1	TRBJ1-1	few	CASTPTGVPNMNTEAFF	TGTGCCAGCACTCCGACAGGGGTCCCCAATATGAACACTGAAGCTTTCTTT
TRBV4-3	.	TRBJ2-2	.	CASPPGAQINTGELFF	TGCGCCAGCCCTCCCGGGGCACAGATCAACACCGGGGAGCTGTTTTTT
TRBV7-2	TRBD2	TRBJ2-5	.	CASSLVASGGGETQYF	TGTGCCAGCAGCTTAGTGGCTAGCGGGGGAGGTGAGACCCAGTACTTC
TRBV2	.	TRBJ2-3	.	CASISGAPGTDTQYF	TGTGCCAGCATCTCAGGCGCGCCGGGGACAGATACGCAGTATTTT
TRBV7-3	.	TRBJ2-1	.	CASSPFAGNYNEQFF	TGTGCCAGCAGCCCCTTTGCGGGGAACTACAATGAGCAGTTCTTC
TRBV7-2	.	TRBJ2-7	.	CASSSRDGYEQYF	TGTGCCAGCAGCTCAAGGGACGGGTACGAGCAGTACTTC
TRBV6-1	TRBD2	TRBJ2-7	.	CASSEVGGASGYEQYF	TGTGCCAGCAGTGAAGTGGGGGGGGCTAGCGGGTACGAGCAGTACTTC